One T cell receptor (beta chain) is described in this entry. This entry comes from a study of blood T cell repertoires in COVID-19. The V gene end was trimmed by 0 bases and the J gene end by 0 bases; junction bases not matched to a gene: 6. In germline, CDR1 is SGHRS, CDR2 YFSETQ. The CDR3 consists of 19 residues. Per the original methods: Nucleated cell number was recorded as an estimate derived from reference gene primer amplification. TCRdb's table, derived via immunoSEQ multiplex PCR, lists solely in-frame clones and lacks some. V and J calls and clone size are those listed in that table; D and trimming were worked out from the DNA. The sample holds over 200,000 clones, around nine tenths seen once.

V usage is TRBV5-1 and J usage is TRBJ2-1, with 13 bases aligning to TRBD2. This clonotype was sampled from a woman aged 55-69 years with acute or convalescent COVID-19. The sample consisted of peripheral blood. For the CDR3, the DNA is TGCGCCAGCAGCTTGGAGGGACTAGCGGGGCTAGGCTCCTACAATGAGCAGTTCTTC. Translation: CASSLEGLAGLGSYNEQFF.